This T cell receptor beta chain was recovered during a study of blood T cell repertoires in COVID-19. On the study more broadly: Collection of acute and convalescent COVID-19 samples took place in the United States, Italy and Spain.

The CDR3 covers 15 residues. V lost 4 bases and J lost 0; bases outside the gene matches: 4. Germline CDR1 is SGDLS and CDR2 is YYNGEE. Produced via immunoSEQ multiplex PCR; TCRdb's table is partial and in-frame only. The table includes about 400,000 clones, 80% to 90% detected once. This chain links TRBV9 with TRBJ1-5, with 7 bases identical to TRBD1. Input material: peripheral blood. The TCR comes from a man in his forties with acute or convalescent COVID-19. This CDR3 is CASSRGQYSNQPQHF. CDR3 nucleotides: TGTGCCAGCAGCAGGGGACAGTATAGCAATCAGCCCCAGCATTTT.